This TCR beta chain is from a study of T cells after yellow fever vaccination. V lost 7 bases and J lost 7, with 17 bases in between. Germline lookup yields CDR1 SQVTM and CDR2 ANQGSEA. This CDR3 contains 12 residues. This clonotype was picked up many times. TCRdb used MiXCR to reprocess the 5' RACE reads, holding one entry per CDR3 protein. Altogether about 150,000 distinct CDR3 sequences are present, roughly 6.7% being singletons, with the ten largest covering approximately 0.67%. Sequenced material: CD4+ T cells sorted from PBMCs, taken 10 days after the yellow fever booster vaccination. The chain joins TRBV29-1 to TRBJ2-7; tentatively, D is TRBD1 (5 bases). This receptor was taken from a man younger than 45 who received the YFV17D yellow fever vaccine. Here the CDR3 reads CSARLWGREQYF. The CDR3 DNA is TGCAGCGCACGTCTTTGGGGCAGAGAGCAGTACTTC.